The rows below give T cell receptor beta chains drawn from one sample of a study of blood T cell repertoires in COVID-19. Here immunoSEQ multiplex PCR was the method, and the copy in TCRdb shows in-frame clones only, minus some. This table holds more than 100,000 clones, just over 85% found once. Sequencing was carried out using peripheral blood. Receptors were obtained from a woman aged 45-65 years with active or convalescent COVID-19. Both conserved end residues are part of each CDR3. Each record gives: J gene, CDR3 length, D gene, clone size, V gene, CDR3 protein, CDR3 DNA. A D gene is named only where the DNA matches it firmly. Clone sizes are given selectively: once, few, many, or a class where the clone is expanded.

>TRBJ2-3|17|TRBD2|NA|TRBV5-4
CASSSNPSGRIADTQYF
TGTGCCAGCAGCTCAAATCCTAGCGGGAGAATCGCAGATACGCAGTATTTT
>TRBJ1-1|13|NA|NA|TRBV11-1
CASSLRRNTEAFF
TGTGCCAGCAGCTTACGGAGGAACACTGAAGCTTTCTTT
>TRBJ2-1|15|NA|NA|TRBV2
CASSIDLVGVNEQFF
TGTGCCAGCTCGATAGATTTGGTAGGGGTCAATGAGCAGTTCTTC
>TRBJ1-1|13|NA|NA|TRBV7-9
CASSSTSNTEAFF
TGTGCCAGCAGCTCGACATCTAACACTGAAGCTTTCTTT
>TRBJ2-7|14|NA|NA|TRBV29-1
CSVNGLESSYEQYF
TGCAGCGTTAACGGCCTAGAAAGCTCCTACGAGCAGTACTTC
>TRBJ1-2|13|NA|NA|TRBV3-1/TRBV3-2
CASSHGTNYGYTF
TGTGCCAGCAGCCACGGGACAAACTATGGCTACACCTTC
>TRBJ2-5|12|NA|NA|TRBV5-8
CASDKHQETQYF
TGTGCCAGCGACAAACACCAAGAGACCCAGTACTTC
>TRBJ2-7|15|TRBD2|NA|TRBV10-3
CAIRTSVASGYEQYF
TGTGCCATCCGAACCTCCGTGGCTAGCGGGTACGAGCAGTACTTC
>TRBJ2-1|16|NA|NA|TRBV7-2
CASSPWDSGDYNEQFF
TGTGCCAGCAGCCCTTGGGATAGCGGAGACTACAATGAGCAGTTCTTC
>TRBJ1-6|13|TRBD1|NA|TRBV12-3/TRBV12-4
CASSRDRNSPLHF
TGTGCCAGCAGTCGGGACAGAAATTCACCCCTCCACTTT
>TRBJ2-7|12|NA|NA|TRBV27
CASSPTVHEQYF
TGTGCCAGCAGTCCGACAGTGCACGAGCAGTACTTC
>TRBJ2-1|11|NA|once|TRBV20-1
CSASDSREQFF
TGCAGTGCCTCGGACTCGAGGGAGCAGTTCTTC
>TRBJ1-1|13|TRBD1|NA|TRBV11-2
CASSGGTASEAFF
TGTGCCAGCAGCGGCGGGACAGCTTCTGAAGCTTTCTTT
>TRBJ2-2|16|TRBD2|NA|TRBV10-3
CAISPTAGGPGGELFF
TGTGCCATCAGTCCCACCGCGGGAGGGCCGGGCGGGGAGCTGTTTTTT
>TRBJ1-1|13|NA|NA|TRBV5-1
CASSRFERAEAFF
TGCGCCAGCAGCCGTTTCGAGCGGGCTGAAGCTTTCTTT
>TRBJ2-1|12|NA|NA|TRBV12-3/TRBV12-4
CASSRGWDEQFF
TGTGCCAGCAGTCGAGGGTGGGATGAGCAGTTCTTC
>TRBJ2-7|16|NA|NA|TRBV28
CASSSSPSVSSYEQYF
TGTGCCAGCAGTTCCTCCCCTAGCGTATCCTCCTACGAGCAGTACTTC
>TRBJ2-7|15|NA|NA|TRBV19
CAVRTPGQGTYEQYF
TGTGCCGTCAGAACGCCGGGACAAGGGACCTACGAGCAGTACTTC
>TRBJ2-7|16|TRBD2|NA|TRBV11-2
CASSLVRGLANYEQYF
TGTGCCAGCAGCTTAGTACGTGGACTAGCGAACTACGAGCAGTACTTC
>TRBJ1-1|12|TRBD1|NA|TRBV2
CASQQGAPEAFF
TGTGCCAGCCAACAGGGGGCCCCTGAAGCTTTCTTT
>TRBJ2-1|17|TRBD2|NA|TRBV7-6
CASSFGTSGYLYNEQFF
TGTGCCAGCAGCTTTGGGACTAGCGGGTATCTCTACAATGAGCAGTTCTTC
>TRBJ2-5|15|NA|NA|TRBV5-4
CASSFPGHPFRTQYF
TGTGCCAGCAGCTTTCCGGGACACCCTTTTAGAACCCAGTACTTC
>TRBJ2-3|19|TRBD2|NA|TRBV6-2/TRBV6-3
CASSYTPGAGWAQSDTQYF
TGTGCCAGCAGTTACACCCCGGGAGCGGGGTGGGCACAGTCGGATACGCAGTATTTT
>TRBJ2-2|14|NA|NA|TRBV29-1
CSVGTGHNTGELFF
TGCAGCGTTGGAACAGGCCATAACACCGGGGAGCTGTTTTTT
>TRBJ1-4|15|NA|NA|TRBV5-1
CASSRTGGPTEKLFF
TGCGCCAGCAGCAGAACCGGAGGGCCAACCGAAAAACTGTTTTTT
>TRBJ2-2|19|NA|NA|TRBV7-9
CASSLPTDSHGLDTGELFF
TGTGCCAGCAGCTTACCTACAGACAGTCACGGGTTGGACACCGGGGAGCTGTTTTTT
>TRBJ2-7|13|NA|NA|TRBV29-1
CSVDDYNSYEQYF
TGCAGCGTTGACGACTATAACTCCTACGAGCAGTACTTC
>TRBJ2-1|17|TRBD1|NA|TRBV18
CASSPPQGAHSYNEQFF
TGTGCCAGCTCACCACCTCAGGGGGCGCACTCCTACAATGAGCAGTTCTTC
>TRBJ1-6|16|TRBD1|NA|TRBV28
CASSPSALQGASPLHF
TGTGCCAGCAGTCCCTCGGCCCTACAGGGGGCCTCACCCCTCCACTTT
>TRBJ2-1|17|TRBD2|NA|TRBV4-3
CASSQGGPGLASNEQFF
TGCGCCAGCAGCCAGGGGGGACCGGGACTAGCTAGCAATGAGCAGTTCTTC
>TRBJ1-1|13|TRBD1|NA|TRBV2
CASTQGEDTEAFF
TGTGCCAGCACCCAGGGGGAGGACACTGAAGCTTTCTTT
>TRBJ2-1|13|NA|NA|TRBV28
CASSLGQPNEQFF
TGTGCCAGCAGCCTCGGACAGCCCAATGAGCAGTTCTTC
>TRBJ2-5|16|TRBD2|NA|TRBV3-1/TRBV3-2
CASSQDLAGVGETQYF
TGTGCCAGCAGCCAAGATCTGGCGGGAGTAGGGGAGACCCAGTACTTC
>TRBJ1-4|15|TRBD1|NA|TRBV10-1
CAGYRDRGWTEKLFF
TGCGCCGGCTACCGGGACAGGGGATGGACTGAAAAACTGTTTTTT
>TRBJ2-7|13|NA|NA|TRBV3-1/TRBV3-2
CASGAGGSYEQYF
TGTGCCAGCGGAGCGGGTGGGTCCTACGAGCAGTACTTC
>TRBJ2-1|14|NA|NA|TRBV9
CASSPRDTYNEQFF
TGTGCCAGCAGCCCTCGGGACACTTACAATGAGCAGTTCTTC
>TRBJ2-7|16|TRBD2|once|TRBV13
CASSFGAGGPSYEQYF
TGTGCCAGCAGCTTTGGGGCGGGAGGGCCGTCCTACGAGCAGTACTTC
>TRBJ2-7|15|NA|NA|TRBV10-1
CASTRDSRQGYEQYF
TGCGCCAGCACCCGAGACTCCCGTCAGGGATACGAGCAGTACTTC
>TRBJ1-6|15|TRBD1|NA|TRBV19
CASSIRDRGNSPLHF
TGTGCCAGTAGTATCCGGGACAGGGGTAATTCACCCCTCCACTTT
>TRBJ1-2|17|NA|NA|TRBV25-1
CASSERGQSALKYGYTF
TGTGCCAGCAGTGAACGCGGACAGAGCGCCCTAAAGTATGGCTACACCTTC
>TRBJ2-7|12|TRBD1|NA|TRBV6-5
CASSWDSYEQYF
TGTGCCAGCAGTTGGGACAGCTACGAGCAGTACTTC
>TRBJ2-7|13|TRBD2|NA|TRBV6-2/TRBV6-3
CASSSGLAREQYF
TGTGCCAGCAGTTCGGGACTAGCAAGGGAGCAGTACTTC
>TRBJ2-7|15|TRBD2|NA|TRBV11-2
CASSPLSSGMYEQYF
TGTGCCAGCAGCCCCCTGAGTAGCGGGATGTACGAGCAGTACTTC
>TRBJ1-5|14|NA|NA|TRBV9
CASSVGGGGQPQHF
TGTGCCAGCAGCGTAGGAGGCGGGGGTCAGCCCCAGCATTTT
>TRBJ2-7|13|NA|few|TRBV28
CASSTGYSAEQYF
TGTGCCAGCAGTACGGGTTACTCTGCCGAGCAGTACTTC
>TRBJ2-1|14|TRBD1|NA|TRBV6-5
CASRADRVANEQFF
TGTGCCAGCAGGGCCGACAGGGTGGCCAATGAGCAGTTCTTC
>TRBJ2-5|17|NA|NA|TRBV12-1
CASSPGLGLAGSETQYF
TGTGCCAGCAGCCCGGGGTTGGGACTAGCGGGATCAGAGACCCAGTACTTC
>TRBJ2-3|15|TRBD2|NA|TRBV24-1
CATKPRAGGTDTQYF
TGTGCCACCAAACCGAGGGCGGGAGGGACAGATACGCAGTATTTT